Each of the 12 T cell receptor beta chains below was sequenced from the same sample in a study of T cell responses to AZD1222 COVID-19 vaccine. Assay used: immunoSEQ multiplex PCR; TCRdb lists only in-frame clones, some missing. In the table there are about 140,000 clones, approximately 95% of which are singletons. Material: peripheral blood, obtained on day 0 of MenACWY control vaccination. The receptors were gathered from an adult in good health.

The chain combines TRBV11-2 with TRBJ2-5; possible D gene TRBD1, 5 bases. The CDR3 covers 15 residues. The germline V gene has CDR1 SGHAT and CDR2 FQNNGV. V lost 7 bases and J lost 0, with 15 bases in between. This CDR3 reads CASTVGHAYQETQYF. The DNA for the CDR3 is TGTGCCAGCACCGTTGGACACGCGTACCAAGAGACCCAGTACTTC.

The rearrangement links TRBV7-9 to TRBJ1-1; possible D gene TRBD1, 5 bases. Deletions cut 5 bases from V and 3 bases from J, with 19 bases between. This CDR3 region has 16 residues. Per germline, CDR1 SEHNR and CDR2 FQNEAQ (reference sequence). As DNA, the CDR3 is TGTGCCAGCAGCCGACCGAGGACCGGGGGAGACACTGAAGCTTTCTTT. This translates into CASSRPRTGGDTEAFF.

The genes are TRBV6-5 and TRBJ1-2; 9 positions agree with TRBD1. CDR1 is MNHEY, CDR2 SVGAGI, per germline. This CDR3 comprises 15 residues. The trim removed 7 bases at V and 6 bases at J, leaving 12 bases unmatched. CDR3 nucleotides: TGTGCCAGCACGCTGGGACAGGGAAAGGGACATGGCTACACCTTC. Translating it yields CASTLGQGKGHGYTF.

The sample holds one count of this clone. The rearrangement uses TRBV18 and TRBJ1-1; D uncertain. Germline V gives CDR1 KGHSH, CDR2 LQKENI. This CDR3 contains 15 residues. The germline V and J ends were trimmed by 0 bases and 6 bases, with 14 bases remaining between them. CDR3 sequence (DNA): TGTGCCAGCTCACCACCGGGGAGTCGGACCGCTGAAGCTTTCTTT. This translates into CASSPPGSRTAEAFF. Full variable domain (rest looked up from reference TRBV18 and TRBJ1-1): NAGVMQNPRHLVRRRGQEARLRCSPMKGHSHVYWYRQLPEEGLKFMVYLQKENIIDESGMPKERFSAEFPKEGPSILRIQQVVRGDSAAYFCASSPPGSRTAEAFFGQGTRLTVV.

V and J are TRBV28 and TRBJ2-5; perhaps TRBD2 as D (5 bases). The CDR3 spans 14 residues. Trimming removed 5 bases at V and 4 bases at J, with 14 bases between. Germline CDR1 and CDR2: MDHEN and SYDVKM. The CDR3 loop reads CASSIRGPGETQYF. The CDR3 bases are TGTGCCAGCAGTATCCGGGGTCCCGGAGAGACCCAGTACTTC.

The chain carries TRBV9 and TRBJ2-5; D uncertain. The CDR3 has 14 residues. CDR1 is SGDLS and CDR2 is YYNGEE in the germline V gene. Trimming cost V 0 bases and J 5 bases, with 11 bases left between them. In DNA form, the CDR3 reads TGTGCCAGCAGCGTAGCTTGGAATCCGGAGACCCAGTACTTC. Its protein product is CASSVAWNPETQYF.

The chain uses TRBV29-1 and TRBJ2-3; 9 bases line up with TRBD2. V lost 6 bases and J lost 2; bases outside the gene matches: 9. Germline-derived CDR1 and CDR2 are SQVTM and ANQGSEA. The CDR3 consists of 15 residues. Written as DNA, the CDR3 is TGCAGCGTCGGTTTGCGGGGGGGACCCACAGATACGCAGTATTTT. It translates to CSVGLRGGPTDTQYF.

This clone has only one observation. V is TRBV7-6 and J is TRBJ2-1; D unresolved. This CDR3 contains 16 residues. The V gene's germline CDR1 is SGHVS and CDR2 FNYEAQ. The V end lost 5 bases, the J end lost 10 bases, and 24 bases lay between the germline ends. The CDR3 protein is CASSPLGEVAMGEQFF. The CDR3 DNA follows: TGTGCCAGCAGCCCCCTGGGTGAGGTGGCTATGGGAGAGCAGTTCTTC.

The chain combines TRBV4-1 with TRBJ1-2, with TRBD1 as a possible D gene (5 bases). The germline gives CDR1 MGHRA, CDR2 YSYEKL. CDR3 length: 13 residues. Trimming stripped 3 bases from V and 7 bases from J, with 12 bases between. The CDR3 loop is CASSQSGQRGYTF. As DNA, the CDR3 is TGCGCCAGCAGCCAGTCAGGGCAGCGTGGCTACACCTTC.

The table lists this clone with a few counts. The V gene is TRBV28, the J gene TRBJ2-7; TRBD2 matches 9 bases. Germline V gene data show CDR1 as MDHEN and CDR2 as SYDVKM. There are 17 residues in the CDR3. V shed 6 bases and J 3 bases; nucleotides not matched to a gene: 15. The CDR3 DNA sequence: TGTGCCAGCAGCTACGTAGTGGCGGGAGGGCCAAACTACGAGCAGTACTTC. This sequence encodes CASSYVVAGGPNYEQYF.

V is TRBV7-9 and J is TRBJ1-2; unclear D gene. This CDR3 has 14 residues. The ends were cut back, 5 bases at V and 3 bases at J, with 13 bases in the middle. Germline values: CDR1 SEHNR, CDR2 FQNEAQ (reference sequence). CDR3 DNA: TGTGCCAGCAGCCCCACAACGGACGACTATGGCTACACCTTC. Translation gives CASSPTTDDYGYTF.

The chain combines TRBV6-5 with TRBJ2-2, with D unclear. V was clipped by 7 bases and J by 1 base, with 10 bases between them. Germline-derived CDR1 and CDR2 are MNHEY and SVGAGI. The CDR3 length is 14 residues. The CDR3 protein is CASTPNRNTGELFF. The CDR3 DNA sequence: TGTGCCAGCACCCCCAACAGGAACACCGGGGAGCTGTTTTTT.